The rows below give T cell receptor beta chains drawn from one sample of a study of blood T cell repertoires in COVID-19. The data were produced by immunoSEQ multiplex PCR, yet TCRdb's version contains in-frame clones alone and is incomplete. The sample has about 170,000 clones; roughly 84% are singletons. The source material was peripheral blood. The receptors were gathered from a man aged 50-59 years with active or convalescent COVID-19. CDR3s include the opening cysteine and the closing phenylalanine or tryptophan. The D gene is left open where the match is weak. Only some rows state a clone size, as once, few, many or a class for expanded clones.

j_call,clone_size,v_call,d_call,cdr3_length,cdr3_aa,cdr3_nt
TRBJ1-5,.,TRBV19,TRBD1,15,CASSLGQVIGQPQHF,TGTGCCAGTAGTCTGGGACAGGTGATTGGTCAGCCCCAGCATTTT
TRBJ2-7,.,TRBV7-9,TRBD1,15,CASSKGAGAIYEQYF,TGTGCCAGCAGCAAGGGGGCAGGGGCGATCTACGAGCAGTACTTC
TRBJ2-1,.,TRBV7-9,TRBD2,18,CASSFVASGGSKHNEQFF,TGTGCCAGCAGCTTCGTGGCTAGCGGGGGATCAAAACACAATGAGCAGTTCTTC
TRBJ1-4,.,TRBV3-1/TRBV3-2,.,13,CASSLDLNEKLFF,TGTGCCAGCAGCCTGGACTTAAATGAAAAACTGTTTTTT
TRBJ1-1,.,TRBV19,.,14,CASSTGLLDTEAFF,TGTGCCAGTAGTACGGGACTACTCGACACTGAAGCTTTCTTT
TRBJ1-1,.,TRBV2,.,14,CASSLTGLGSEAFF,TGTGCCAGCAGTCTTACAGGGTTGGGCTCTGAAGCTTTCTTT
TRBJ1-2,once,TRBV5-4,TRBD1,14,CASSFTTGGNGYTF,TGTGCCAGCAGCTTTACCACAGGGGGCAATGGCTACACCTTC
TRBJ2-2,.,TRBV30,TRBD1,14,CASPGQGGSGELFF,TGTGCCTCGCCGGGACAGGGTGGGTCCGGGGAGCTGTTTTTT
TRBJ2-5,.,TRBV14,.,15,CASSGDTGLTETQYF,TGTGCCAGCAGCGGTGACACAGGGCTTACAGAGACCCAGTACTTC
TRBJ1-2,.,TRBV18,.,12,CASSEGTDGYTF,TGTGCCAGCTCGGAGGGCACGGATGGCTACACCTTC
TRBJ2-1,.,TRBV7-8,TRBD1,16,CASSPKRDRDYNEQFF,TGTGCCAGCAGCCCCAAAAGGGACAGGGATTACAATGAGCAGTTCTTC
TRBJ2-1,.,TRBV6-2/TRBV6-3,.,15,CASSYSQETYNEQFF,TGTGCCAGCAGTTACTCGCAGGAAACCTACAATGAGCAGTTCTTC
TRBJ1-5,.,TRBV19,TRBD1,15,CASSGDRRRNQPQHF,TGTGCCAGTAGTGGGGACAGAAGAAGGAATCAGCCCCAGCATTTT
TRBJ2-1,.,TRBV5-1,TRBD2,15,CASSLGENSGSRQFF,TGCGCCAGCAGCTTGGGGGAAAACAGCGGGAGTCGACAGTTCTTC
TRBJ2-3,.,TRBV24-1,TRBD2,17,CATSALGSGGEQDTQYF,TGTGCCACCAGTGCCCTTGGGAGCGGGGGGGAGCAAGATACGCAGTATTTT
TRBJ2-1,.,TRBV27,.,11,CASSLGREQFF,TGTGCCAGCAGTTTGGGGAGGGAGCAGTTCTTC
TRBJ2-7,.,TRBV5-1,TRBD1,16,CASSLEGQISSYEQYF,TGCGCCAGCAGCTTGGAGGGACAGATTAGCTCCTACGAGCAGTACTTC
TRBJ1-2,.,TRBV27,TRBD1,15,CASSSFGQGYYGYTF,TGTGCCAGCAGTTCCTTCGGACAGGGATACTATGGCTACACCTTC
TRBJ1-4,.,TRBV12-3/TRBV12-4,.,13,CASISRGSEKLFF,TGTGCCAGCATATCGAGGGGGAGTGAAAAACTGTTTTTT
TRBJ1-3,.,TRBV7-2,.,14,CASSLEGTGNTIYF,TGTGCCAGCAGCTTAGAGGGGACTGGAAACACCATATATTTT
TRBJ1-1,once,TRBV27,.,15,CASSRLIAGSTEAFF,TGTGCCAGCAGTAGGCTCATCGCAGGAAGCACTGAAGCTTTCTTT
TRBJ2-7,.,TRBV7-9,.,14,CASSLDRGRVEQYF,TGTGCCAGCAGCTTAGACAGGGGGAGGGTCGAGCAGTACTTC
TRBJ2-1,.,TRBV24-1,.,17,CATSEAIAENSYNEQFF,TGTGCCACCAGTGAGGCTATAGCGGAGAACTCCTACAATGAGCAGTTCTTC
TRBJ2-1,.,TRBV6-2/TRBV6-3,TRBD1,14,CASSQRQGKDEQFF,TGTGCCAGCAGCCAGCGACAGGGAAAGGATGAGCAGTTCTTC
TRBJ1-1,.,TRBV6-2/TRBV6-3,TRBD1,14,CASSYGQGLTEAFF,TGTGCCAGCAGTTACGGACAGGGGTTAACTGAAGCTTTCTTT
TRBJ1-1,.,TRBV7-9,TRBD1,16,CASSRSTGGMNTEAFF,TGTGCCAGCAGCCGTTCGACAGGGGGCATGAACACTGAAGCTTTCTTT
TRBJ2-1,.,TRBV12-3/TRBV12-4,.,13,CASRTALYNEQFF,TGTGCCAGCCGGACAGCTCTATACAATGAGCAGTTCTTC
TRBJ2-5,.,TRBV5-6,.,13,CASSAKGEETQYF,TGTGCCAGCAGCGCCAAGGGGGAAGAGACCCAGTACTTC
TRBJ2-3,.,TRBV7-9,TRBD1,15,CASSFGQGESDTQYF,TGTGCCAGCAGCTTCGGACAGGGGGAATCAGATACGCAGTATTTT
TRBJ1-1,.,TRBV19,.,15,CASKPQQGLNTEAFF,TGTGCCAGTAAACCCCAGCAGGGATTGAACACTGAAGCTTTCTTT
TRBJ1-3,.,TRBV6-1,.,16,CASSVEGGDYGNTIYF,TGTGCCAGCAGTGTTGAAGGGGGTGATTATGGAAACACCATATATTTT
TRBJ1-4,.,TRBV29-1,TRBD1,14,CSAGQGGPNEKLFF,TGCAGCGCGGGACAGGGGGGTCCTAATGAAAAACTGTTTTTT
TRBJ2-7,.,TRBV18,TRBD1,16,CASSPPRGQSTGEQYF,TGTGCCAGCTCACCACCGAGGGGACAGAGTACGGGTGAGCAGTACTTC
TRBJ2-3,.,TRBV3-1/TRBV3-2,TRBD2,17,CASSPSLAGGGTDTQYF,TGTGCCAGCAGCCCTAGTCTGGCGGGAGGGGGGACAGATACGCAGTATTTT
TRBJ2-7,.,TRBV24-1,TRBD1,16,CATSDLDRGIVYEQYF,TGTGCCACCAGTGATTTGGACAGGGGGATTGTCTACGAGCAGTACTTC
TRBJ2-1,.,TRBV6-1,TRBD2,15,CASSETSGGPDEQFF,TGTGCCAGCAGTGAAACCTCGGGGGGGCCGGATGAGCAGTTCTTC
TRBJ2-7,once,TRBV11-2,.,15,CASSLSGRTPDEQYF,TGTGCCAGCAGCTTAAGTGGGAGGACCCCCGACGAGCAGTACTTC
TRBJ2-7,once,TRBV4-3,TRBD2,15,CASSQEGGDFYEQYF,TGCGCCAGCAGCCAAGAGGGGGGGGACTTCTACGAGCAGTACTTC
TRBJ1-1,.,TRBV5-1,.,16,CASSSGRGTVWTEAFF,TGCGCCAGCAGCAGCGGACGCGGAACCGTATGGACTGAAGCTTTCTTT
TRBJ2-1,few,TRBV3-1/TRBV3-2,TRBD1,15,CASSQDQGAVHEQFF,TGTGCCAGCAGCCAAGACCAGGGGGCCGTCCATGAGCAGTTCTTC
TRBJ1-1,.,TRBV5-1,TRBD1,15,CASSLARGQNTEAFF,TGCGCCAGCAGCTTGGCCAGGGGGCAGAATACTGAAGCTTTCTTT
TRBJ2-3,.,TRBV7-9,.,15,CASSLVSGGTDTQYF,TGTGCCAGCAGCTTAGTATCCGGGGGCACAGATACGCAGTATTTT
TRBJ2-7,.,TRBV3-1/TRBV3-2,.,15,CASSQDPWESYEQYF,TGTGCCAGCAGCCAAGACCCGTGGGAGTCCTACGAGCAGTACTTC
TRBJ1-6,.,TRBV6-5,TRBD1,15,CASSYRQGDNSPLHF,TGTGCCAGCAGTTACCGACAGGGGGATAATTCACCCCTCCACTTT
TRBJ2-2,.,TRBV27,.,15,CASRVAGAIGGELFF,TGTGCCAGCAGGGTAGCAGGGGCGATAGGCGGGGAGCTGTTTTTT
TRBJ2-2,.,TRBV4-1,TRBD1,17,CASSLLTGQGVTGELFF,TGCGCCAGCAGCCTATTAACGGGACAGGGGGTCACCGGGGAGCTGTTTTTT
TRBJ2-7,.,TRBV12-3/TRBV12-4,.,13,CASSFAGAYEQYF,TGTGCCAGCAGTTTTGCAGGGGCGTACGAGCAGTACTTC
TRBJ2-3,.,TRBV7-3,.,14,CASSEKTGLDTQYF,TGTGCCAGCAGCGAAAAAACAGGGTTAGATACGCAGTATTTT
TRBJ1-2,once,TRBV12-3/TRBV12-4,.,12,CASSGGGGGYTF,TGTGCCAGCAGCGGGGGGGGAGGCGGCTACACCTTC
TRBJ2-5,.,TRBV24-1,TRBD2,18,CATSDPQVQRGLGETQYF,TGTGCCACCAGTGACCCTCAAGTGCAGCGGGGGTTAGGCGAGACCCAGTACTTC
TRBJ2-2,.,TRBV9,TRBD1,16,CASSTRTGVYTGELFF,TGTGCCAGCAGCACCCGGACAGGGGTATACACCGGGGAGCTGTTTTTT
TRBJ1-6,.,TRBV24-1,.,13,CATEGPYNSPLHF,TGTGCCACCGAGGGCCCGTATAATTCACCCCTCCACTTT